The entry below gives a single TCR beta chain sequence along with its context. The protocol was immunoSEQ multiplex PCR, while the TCRdb copy is restricted to in-frame clones and leaves out a portion. Among approximately 90,000 clones listed, 70% to 90% were seen once. These data are taken from a study of blood T cell repertoires in COVID-19. For the study at large: T cells, B-cell-depleted T cells, or PBMCs provided the cDNA or gDNA that served as material.

This clonotype originated in a man in his fifties or sixties with acute or convalescent COVID-19. Sequencing input: peripheral blood.

The CDR3 sequence is CASTSDRVYNEQFF. CDR3 bases: TGTGCCAGCACCAGCGACAGGGTTTACAATGAGCAGTTCTTC. The rearrangement uses TRBV11-2 and TRBJ2-1; 7 bases are a match to TRBD1. With 7 bases clipped from V and 4 bases from J, the junction kept 7 bases outside the gene matches. The germline V gene has CDR1 SGHAT and CDR2 FQNNGV. The CDR3 extends over 14 amino acids.